Listed here are 23 T cell receptor beta chains from one sample, sequenced in a study of shared clonotypes between healthy human individuals. Only in-frame clones appear in the TCRdb table, and some are missing; sequencing was by immunoSEQ multiplex PCR. The sample contains roughly 660,000 clones, roughly 87% of which appear only once. Sequenced: memory CD8+ T cells from PBMCs. The subset was: CD45RO+ cells pooled with CCR7-negative TemRA cells. The receptors here all came from a man aged 18 to 30 in good health. Some clones in this sample may be carry-over from other donors' samples.

The chain has TRBV14 and TRBJ1-5; maybe TRBD1 (6 bases). This CDR3 spans 15 amino acids. Germline V CDR1 and CDR2: SGHDN, FVKESK. V was shortened by 1 base and J by 4 bases, with 11 bases between the two germline ends. In nucleotides, the CDR3 is TGTGCCAGCAGCCAAGGACGAACAGGGAATCAGCCCCAGCATTTT. This encodes CASSQGRTGNQPQHF. Supplemented by reference TRBV14 and TRBJ1-5, the full variable domain reads EAGVTQFPSHSVIEKGQTVTLRCDPISGHDNLYWYRRVMGKEIKFLLHFVKESKQDESGMPNNRFLAERTGGTYSTLKVQPAELEDSGVYFCASSQGRTGNQPQHFGDGTRLSIL.

V usage is TRBV28 and J usage is TRBJ1-2; D is uncertain. Trimming left V 5 bases short and J 3 bases short, with 10 bases between. Germline V gives CDR1 MDHEN, CDR2 SYDVKM. The CDR3 has 13 amino acids. CDR3 region: CASSGGYYYGYTF. The CDR3 region has the DNA TGTGCCAGCAGTGGAGGGTACTACTATGGCTACACCTTC.

The genes are TRBV13 and TRBJ2-1; D gene uncertain. V lost 5 bases, J lost 7 bases, and 9 bases lay in between. CDR3 length: 12 amino acids. CDR1 PRHDT and CDR2 FYEKMQ come from the germline V gene (reference sequence). Here the CDR3 reads CASSAERNEQFF. In DNA, the CDR3 is TGTGCCAGCAGCGCAGAGCGTAATGAGCAGTTCTTC. Full variable domain (missing parts from reference TRBV13 and TRBJ2-1): AAGVIQSPRHLIKEKRETATLKCYPIPRHDTVYWYQQGPGQDPQFLISFYEKMQSDKGSIPDRFSAQQFSDYHSELNMSSLELGDSALYFCASSAERNEQFFGPGTRLTVL.

This sequence joins TRBV11-2 and TRBJ2-1; TRBD2 is a possible D gene (5 bases). The CDR3 has 14 residues. Trimming took 1 base from V and 3 from J, leaving 7 bases between them. Germline V gene data show CDR1 as SGHAT and CDR2 as FQNNGV. The CDR3 is CASSLGAVYNEQFF. DNA of the CDR3: TGTGCCAGCAGCTTAGGAGCGGTCTACAATGAGCAGTTCTTC.

The V call is TRBV6-1, the J call TRBJ2-1; D unresolved. Germline V CDR1 and CDR2: MNHNS, SASEGT. The CDR3 sequence is 15 residues long. The germline V and J ends were trimmed by 6 bases and 8 bases, with 20 bases remaining between them. In DNA form, the CDR3 reads TGTGCCAGCAGAGGAACAAACCCCAGAAGCGATGAGCAGTTCTTC. It is translated as CASRGTNPRSDEQFF.

The chain links TRBV9 to TRBJ2-7; 9 nucleotides agree with TRBD1. This CDR3 is built from 14 residues. Looked up from germline, CDR1 is SGDLS and CDR2 is YYNGEE. V was clipped by 4 bases and J by 5 bases; unmatched bases: 7. The CDR3 DNA reads TGTGCCAGCAGCTCGGGACAGGGAGGACACGAGCAGTACTTC. Translating it yields CASSSGQGGHEQYF. Full variable domain (remainder filled in from reference TRBV9 and TRBJ2-7): DSGVTQTPKHLITATGQRVTLRCSPRSGDLSVYWYQQSLDQGLQFLIQYYNGEERAKGNILERFSAQQFPDLHSELNLSSLELGDSALYFCASSSGQGGHEQYFGPGTRLTVT.

The genes are TRBV7-9 and TRBJ2-2; no reliable D call. The CDR3 sequence is 12 residues long. CDR1 and CDR2 from the germline V gene are SEHNR and FQNEAQ (reference sequence). V dropped 5 bases and J dropped 5 bases, with 6 bases sitting between them. The CDR3 nucleotides read TGTGCCAGCAGCCCCGGGACCGGGGAGCTGTTTTTT. This codes for CASSPGTGELFF.

This chain uses TRBV27 with TRBJ2-1; D possibly corresponds to TRBD1 (6 bases). Trimming took off 3 bases at V and 6 bases at J, with 15 bases between the two ends. Germline assignment: CDR1 MNHEY and CDR2 SMNVEV (reference sequence). The CDR3 is 15 residues long. The CDR3 reads CASSFRQGMRNEQFF. The CDR3 region has the DNA TGTGCCAGCAGTTTCCGTCAGGGGATGCGCAATGAGCAGTTCTTC.

This clone was found once. The chain couples TRBV7-6 to TRBJ2-1; TRBD2 might be the D (5 bases). The germline V and J ends were trimmed by 2 bases and 5 bases, with 7 bases remaining between them. The CDR3 length is 13 residues. The germline gives CDR1 SGHVS, CDR2 FNYEAQ. The CDR3 loop is CASSLLLDNEQFF. The CDR3 DNA sequence: TGTGCCAGCAGCTTACTACTAGACAATGAGCAGTTCTTC.

The rearrangement links TRBV7-9 to TRBJ2-7; D possibly corresponds to TRBD2 (6 bases). Trimming pared 5 bases from V and 7 bases from J, leaving 21 bases between. CDR1 and CDR2 from the germline V gene are SEHNR and FQNEAQ (reference sequence). CDR3 length: 15 residues. CDR3 nucleotide sequence: TGTGCCAGCAGCCCCGAGGGCGGGATCTCGGGGGAGCAGTACTTC. As protein: CASSPEGGISGEQYF.

The chain joins TRBV27 to TRBJ2-7; D is undetermined. V gave up 3 bases and J gave up 6 bases, with 15 bases separating them. Germline values: CDR1 MNHEY, CDR2 SMNVEV (reference sequence). The CDR3 sequence is 14 residues long. The CDR3: CASSLSRVPLEQYF. As DNA, the CDR3 is TGTGCCAGCAGTTTGTCCCGCGTCCCCCTCGAGCAGTACTTC.

This clone was detected once. The V and J genes are TRBV5-1 and TRBJ1-1; D is unresolved. CDR3 length: 15 residues. The V end was cut by 0 bases, the J end by 0 bases, with 9 bases between. The germline gives CDR1 SGHRS, CDR2 YFSETQ. CDR3 sequence: CASSLEPLMNTEAFF. In nucleotides, the CDR3 is TGCGCCAGCAGCTTGGAGCCTTTAATGAACACTGAAGCTTTCTTT.

This chain joins TRBV7-9 and TRBJ2-7; no reliable D call. V lost 0 bases, J lost 3 bases, and 15 bases lay in between. The CDR3 has 16 amino acids. From germline, CDR1 is SEHNR and CDR2 FQNEAQ (reference sequence). CDR3 loop: CASSLAPAGPLYEQYF. The CDR3 bases are TGTGCCAGCAGCTTAGCCCCAGCCGGTCCCCTCTACGAGCAGTACTTC.

The V and J genes are TRBV19 and TRBJ1-5; D is ambiguous. CDR3 length equals 16 residues. CDR1 is LNHDA, CDR2 SQIVND, per germline (reference sequence). V lost 5 bases and J 1 base, leaving 15 bases between the germline ends. Here the CDR3 DNA reads TGTGCCAGTAGTTCAACCGCACGGTCCAGCAATCAGCCCCAGCATTTT. Encoded protein: CASSSTARSSNQPQHF. Looking up the rest from reference TRBV19 and TRBJ1-5 gives the full variable domain: DGGITQSPKYLFRKEGQNVTLSCEQNLNHDAMYWYRQDPGQGLRLIYYSQIVNDFQKGDIAEGYSVSREKKESFPLTVTSAQKNPTAFYLCASSSTARSSNQPQHFGDGTRLSIL.

V and J are TRBV9 and TRBJ2-1; no firm D call. V was shortened by 0 bases and J by 7 bases, with 14 bases between the two germline ends. The CDR3 has 15 residues. Germline CDR1 and CDR2: SGDLS and YYNGEE. This chain's CDR3 is CASSVGTLLGNEQFF. The CDR3 coding sequence is TGTGCCAGCAGCGTAGGAACTCTCCTGGGGAATGAGCAGTTCTTC.

The rearrangement uses TRBV9 and TRBJ2-1; 10 nucleotides agree with TRBD2. With V trimmed by 0 bases and J by 0 bases, 12 bases remained unmatched. Germline V gives CDR1 SGDLS, CDR2 YYNGEE. This CDR3 contains 20 residues. CDR3 in DNA: TGTGCCAGCAGCGTAGGAATGGCTAGCGGGAGTCTTAGCTCCTACAATGAGCAGTTCTTC. Amino acids: CASSVGMASGSLSSYNEQFF.

CDR3 sequence (DNA): TGCGCCAGCAGTACGTCAGGGCCCAACCAAAACATTCAGTACTTC. Translating gives CASSTSGPNQNIQYF. This chain connects TRBV23-1 to TRBJ2-4; weak D call: TRBD1 (5 bases). TRBV23-1 belongs to the ORF category, with a function that is uncertain. The CDR3 has 15 residues. Trimming took off 5 bases at V and 5 bases at J, with 16 bases between the two ends.

The chain carries TRBV7-9 and TRBJ2-3; D unclear. Germline loops: CDR1 SEHNR, CDR2 FQNEAQ (reference sequence). Between the trimmed V and J ends, which lost 0 bases and 1 base, there was a span of 11 bases. CDR3 length: 16 residues. For the CDR3, the DNA is TGTGCCAGCAGCTTAGCGACCCCCGAGGGCACAGATACGCAGTATTTT. This codes for CASSLATPEGTDTQYF.

The chain combines TRBV29-1 with TRBJ2-7; D gene unclear. The CDR3 spans 13 residues. CDR1 and CDR2 (germline): SQVTM, ANQGSEA. The V gene lost 7 bases and the J gene lost 6 bases, with 19 bases spanning the gap. The CDR3 region is CSARSGELGEQYF. The DNA for the CDR3 is TGCAGCGCCCGAAGTGGAGAACTTGGCGAGCAGTACTTC.

The chain couples TRBV7-9 to TRBJ2-1; 7 bases align to TRBD2. V dropped 5 bases and J dropped 9; count of bases not matched to a gene: 7. The CDR3 covers 13 residues. Germline V CDR1 and CDR2: SEHNR, FQNEAQ (reference sequence). The CDR3 nucleotides read TGTGCCAGCAGCCTCGGACTAGTGAGTGAGCAGTTCTTC. This sequence encodes CASSLGLVSEQFF. Together with reference TRBV7-9 and TRBJ2-1, the CDR3 gives the full variable domain: DTGVSQNPRHKITKRGQNVTFRCDPISEHNRLYWYRQTLGQGPEFLTYFQNEAQLEKSRLLSDRFSAERPKGSFSTLEIQRTEQGDSAMYLCASSLGLVSEQFFGPGTRLTVL.

Comment on this clone: The sample holds other DNA sequences that translate to the same CDR3. J is TRBJ2-7 and V is TRBV7-3; D gene uncertain. The V gene's germline CDR1 is SGHTA and CDR2 FQGTGA. There are 11 residues in the CDR3. V was pared by 0 bases and J by 3 bases, with 0 bases between. The CDR3 sequence: CASSLTYEQYF. CDR3 in DNA: TGTGCCAGCAGCTTAACCTACGAGCAGTACTTC.

The rearrangement joins TRBV5-6 to TRBJ2-3; TRBD2 is a possible D gene (5 bases). The germline CDR1 and CDR2 sequences are SGHDT and YYEEEE. The CDR3 loop spans 16 amino acids. V was clipped by 3 bases and J by 0 bases, with 14 bases between them. This CDR3 is CASSWIGDSSTDTQYF. CDR3 sequence (DNA): TGTGCCAGCAGCTGGATCGGGGATTCTAGCACAGATACGCAGTATTTT.

V is TRBV5-4 and J is TRBJ2-1; the D is unclear. V lost 0 bases and J 5 bases, leaving 3 bases between the germline ends. The CDR3 is 12 amino acids. Germline V gene data show CDR1 as SGHNT and CDR2 as YYREEE (reference sequence). CDR3 region: CASSLEDNEQFF. CDR3 DNA sequence: TGTGCCAGCAGCTTGGAAGACAATGAGCAGTTCTTC. Variable domain in full (rest from reference TRBV5-4 and TRBJ2-1): ETGVTQSPTHLIKTRGQQVTLRCSSQSGHNTVSWYQQALGQGPQFIFQYYREEENGRGNFPPRFSGLQFPNYSSELNVNALELDDSALYLCASSLEDNEQFFGPGTRLTVL.